What follows are 32 T cell receptor beta chains derived from one specimen sequenced in a study of spatial heterogeneity in lung cancer. TCRdb reanalysed the 5' RACE reads using MiXCR and keeps one entry per CDR3 protein. The table lists tens of thousands of distinct CDR3 sequences, about an eighth of them singletons. Noted time point: sample taken at primary tumor resection. Tumor, nontumor lung or frozen PBMC supplied whole RNA, sequenced without sorting. Sequencing was performed on PBMCs, taken at surgery. These receptors were collected from a male donor with early-stage non-small cell lung cancer.

The chain joins TRBV18 to TRBJ1-1, with D perhaps matching TRBD1 (6 bases). Per germline, CDR1 KGHSH and CDR2 LQKENI. The CDR3 is made up of 17 amino acids. V was clipped by 3 bases and J by 1 base, with 18 bases between them. CDR3 sequence: CASSPGGAVLGNTEAFF. DNA of the CDR3: TGTGCCAGCTCACCTGGGGGCGCGGTCCTCGGGAACACTGAAGCTTTCTTT.

This clonotype appeared once. This sequence joins TRBV18 and TRBJ2-1, with 12 bases identical to TRBD2. Looked up from germline, CDR1 is KGHSH and CDR2 is LQKENI. After removal of 3 bases from V and 8 bases from J, the junction contained 8 bases not matched to a gene. The CDR3 is 16 amino acids. The CDR3 is CASSPPSGRGRDEQFF. Here the CDR3 DNA reads TGTGCCAGCTCACCCCCTAGCGGGAGGGGACGTGATGAGCAGTTCTTC. Combining the CDR3 with reference TRBV18 and TRBJ2-1 gives the whole variable domain NAGVMQNPRHLVRRRGQEARLRCSPMKGHSHVYWYRQLPEEGLKFMVYLQKENIIDESGMPKERFSAEFPKEGPSILRIQQVVRGDSAAYFCASSPPSGRGRDEQFFGPGTRLTVL.

This clonotype has only a few counts. V gene TRBV5-4 combines with J gene TRBJ2-7, with D possibly TRBD2 on 6 matching bases. Germline V CDR1 and CDR2: SGHNT, YYREEE (reference sequence). This CDR3 contains 14 residues. V lost 0 bases to trimming and J lost 4 bases, with 11 bases between them. CDR3 bases: TGTGCCAGCAGCTTGGCCGGCGGGAATTACGAGCAGTACTTC. Translation: CASSLAGGNYEQYF.

This clonotype was counted a few times. V usage is TRBV20-1 and J usage is TRBJ2-3; 11 bases line up with TRBD2. Losses at the gene ends were 2 bases for V and 4 bases for J; bases not matched to a gene: 2. The CDR3 length is 14 residues. Germline V gene sequence: CDR1 DFQATT, CDR2 SNEGSKA (reference sequence). The CDR3 loop reads CSARRTSGSDTQYF. CDR3 in DNA: TGCAGTGCTAGAAGGACTAGCGGGTCAGATACGCAGTATTTT.

This sequence joins TRBV30 and TRBJ1-2; D uncertain. CDR3 length equals 16 residues. V lost 0 bases and J 2 bases, leaving 16 bases between the germline ends. Germline V gene sequence: CDR1 GTSNPN, CDR2 SVGIG (reference sequence). CDR3 bases: TGTGCCTGGAGTGTACTTTCCTGGCAGGCGAACTATGGCTACACCTTC. Its translation: CAWSVLSWQANYGYTF.

This clonotype was observed a handful of times. The chain employs TRBV19 and TRBJ2-1; tentative D call: TRBD1 (5 bases). V lost 3 bases to trimming and J lost 7 bases, with 34 bases between them. The CDR3 runs to 21 residues. The germline V gene has CDR1 LNHDA and CDR2 SQIVND (reference sequence). The CDR3 loop reads CASSMASGSWLLTTALNEQFF. In DNA form, the CDR3 reads TGTGCCAGTAGTATGGCTTCAGGGTCCTGGCTCTTGACGACGGCGTTAAATGAGCAGTTCTTC.

This chain joins TRBV2 and TRBJ2-1, with 14 bases identical to TRBD2. The junction had 5 bases not matched to a gene; V was cut back by 6 bases and J by 7 bases. The CDR3 contains 15 residues. Germline lookup yields CDR1 SNHLY and CDR2 FYNNEI. This chain's CDR3 is CASRGLAGVLNEQFF. CDR3 bases: TGTGCCAGCAGGGGACTAGCGGGAGTCTTGAATGAGCAGTTCTTC.

There are many counts of this clonotype. The CDR3 loop reads CASSLGGQGRSPLHF. The CDR3, as DNA: TGTGCCAGCAGTTTAGGGGGACAGGGAAGATCACCCCTCCACTTT. The chain uses TRBV28 and TRBJ1-6, with 9 bases lining up with TRBD1. In germline, CDR1 is MDHEN, CDR2 SYDVKM. The length of the CDR3 is 15 residues. With 2 bases clipped from V and 10 bases from J, the junction kept 6 bases outside the gene matches. The entire variable domain, with the rest obtained from reference TRBV28 and TRBJ1-6, is as follows: DVKVTQSSRYLVKRTGEKVFLECVQDMDHENMFWYRQDPGLGLRLIYFSYDVKMKEKGDIPEGYSVSREKKERFSLILESASTNQTSMYLCASSLGGQGRSPLHFGNGTRLTVT.

This clonotype was seen ten or more times. The V call is TRBV5-1, the J call TRBJ2-2, with 7 bases matching TRBD1. The CDR3 covers 15 residues. CDR1 and CDR2 (germline): SGHRS, YFSETQ. Unmatched junction bases numbered 7, after V lost 4 bases and J lost 4 bases. CDR3 DNA: TGCGCCAGCAGCGGCGACAGGGTTGGCACCGGGGAGCTGTTTTTT. Its protein product is CASSGDRVGTGELFF. The full variable domain, rest sourced from reference TRBV5-1 and TRBJ2-2, is KAGVTQTPRYLIKTRGQQVTLSCSPISGHRSVSWYQQTPGQGLQFLFEYFSETQRNKGNFPGRFSGRQFSNSRSEMNVSTLELGDSALYLCASSGDRVGTGELFFGEGSRLTVL.

CDR3 nucleotides: TGCAGTGCTTATAGCGGATCCTACAATGAGCAGTTCTTC. As protein: CSAYSGSYNEQFF. J is TRBJ2-1 and V is TRBV20-1, with a possible D match to TRBD2 (6 bases). The germline CDR1 and CDR2 sequences are DFQATT and SNEGSKA (reference sequence). This CDR3 has 13 amino acids. The ends were cut back, 5 bases at V and 1 base at J, with 9 bases in the middle.

This clonotype has ten or more counts. This chain joins TRBV5-1 and TRBJ2-2; 9 nucleotides agree with TRBD1. V shed 7 bases, J shed 1 base, and the junction held 2 bases outside the gene matches. Germline lookup yields CDR1 SGHRS and CDR2 YFSETQ. This CDR3 is 14 amino acids long. This CDR3 is CASGDRVNTGELFF. The DNA for the CDR3 is TGCGCCAGCGGGGACAGGGTGAACACCGGGGAGCTGTTTTTT.

The chain combines TRBV7-9 with TRBJ2-5; unclear D gene. Per the germline V gene, CDR1 is SEHNR and CDR2 is FQNEAQ (reference sequence). CDR3 size: 14 residues. V lost 2 bases and J 2 bases, leaving 9 bases between the germline ends. The CDR3 spells CASSLNNQQETQYF. The CDR3 coding sequence is TGTGCCAGCAGCTTAAACAATCAGCAAGAGACCCAGTACTTC. Supplemented by reference TRBV7-9 and TRBJ2-5, the full variable domain reads DTGVSQNPRHKITKRGQNVTFRCDPISEHNRLYWYRQTLGQGPEFLTYFQNEAQLEKSRLLSDRFSAERPKGSFSTLEIQRTEQGDSAMYLCASSLNNQQETQYFGPGTRLLVL.

V gene TRBV6-1 combines with J gene TRBJ2-7, with D perhaps TRBD2 (6 bases). The CDR3 length is 14 residues. CDR1 MNHNS and CDR2 SASEGT come from the germline V gene. Trimming pared 1 base from V and 2 bases from J, leaving 9 bases between. DNA for the CDR3: TGTGCCAGCAGTGAAGGTGGGAGGACCTACGAGCAGTACTTC. Residues: CASSEGGRTYEQYF.

The genes are TRBV27 and TRBJ2-2, with no clear D. Per germline, CDR1 MNHEY and CDR2 SMNVEV (reference sequence). The CDR3 runs to 14 residues. V lost 4 bases, J lost 1 base, and 7 bases lay in between. The DNA for the CDR3 is TGTGCCAGCAGTTCCTCAGGGAACACCGGGGAGCTGTTTTTT. This translates into CASSSSGNTGELFF.

This clonotype occurred a few times. The chain joins TRBV21-1 to TRBJ1-4; the DNA was not compared with TRBD1, the D call given in the table. TRBV21-1 constitutes a pseudogene. This CDR3 is built from 16 residues. The CDR3 sequence: CASSKTADSGSEKLFF. CDR3 DNA: TGTGCCAGCAGCAAAACCGCCGACAGTGGGAGTGAAAAACTGTTTTTT.

In its sample, this clonotype was seen a few times. The J gene is TRBJ1-5, the V gene TRBV7-9; D is uncertain. The CDR3 totals 14 residues. With 3 bases removed from V and 1 base from J, the gap between germline ends came to 7 bases. Germline CDR1 reads SEHNR; CDR2 reads FQNEAQ (reference sequence). For the CDR3, the DNA is TGTGCCAGCAGCTTTCTGGGGAGCAATCAGCCCCAGCATTTT. It specifies CASSFLGSNQPQHF. The full variable domain, completed using reference TRBV7-9 and TRBJ1-5, is DTGVSQNPRHKITKRGQNVTFRCDPISEHNRLYWYRQTLGQGPEFLTYFQNEAQLEKSRLLSDRFSAERPKGSFSTLEIQRTEQGDSAMYLCASSFLGSNQPQHFGDGTRLSIL.

V is TRBV28 and J is TRBJ1-6, with 7 bases that match TRBD1. Trimming cost V 6 bases and J 9 bases; bases outside gene matches: 8. The CDR3 runs 14 residues. Per the germline V gene, CDR1 is MDHEN and CDR2 is SYDVKM. The CDR3 DNA is TGTGCCAGCAGGGAGGACAGGTCCTCTTCACCCCTCCACTTT. This translates into CASREDRSSSPLHF.

The CDR3 reads CASSYSRAGANVLTF. CDR3 DNA: TGTGCCAGCAGTTACTCGAGGGCCGGGGCCAACGTCCTGACTTTC. V and J are TRBV6-6 and TRBJ2-6, with D perhaps matching TRBD2 (5 bases). Deletions cut 0 bases from V and 4 bases from J, with 7 bases between. The CDR3 extends over 15 amino acids. CDR1 is MNHNY, CDR2 SVGAGI, per germline (reference sequence).

This clonotype has more than one count but fewer than ten. The rearrangement links TRBV11-1 to TRBJ2-5, with 9 bases that match TRBD2. There are 15 residues in the CDR3. CDR1 and CDR2 from the germline V gene are SGHAT and FQDESV (reference sequence). V lost 4 bases and J lost 5; bases outside the gene matches: 8. DNA of the CDR3: TGTGCCAGCAGCTCGGGGACTAGCTGGAGGGAGACCCAGTACTTC. This gives the protein CASSSGTSWRETQYF.

There are a few counts of this clonotype. V gene TRBV20-1 combines with J gene TRBJ2-7; 7 nucleotides agree with TRBD2. This CDR3 has 14 residues. The J segment lost 0 bases and the V segment lost 3 bases, leaving 5 bases of the junction unmatched. Germline V CDR1 and CDR2: DFQATT, SNEGSKA (reference sequence). CDR3 in DNA: TGCAGTGCTAGGCCTGGGGGGGGCTCCTACGAGCAGTACTTC. This translates into CSARPGGGSYEQYF.

This clonotype was counted only a few times. CDR3 nucleotides: TGTGCCAGCAGTGAAGCTGAGCTCCCCAATCAGCCCCAGCATTTT. It yields the protein CASSEAELPNQPQHF. This chain links TRBV2 with TRBJ1-5; D is undetermined. The germline V and J ends were trimmed by 0 bases and 3 bases, with 9 bases remaining between them. CDR1 is SNHLY and CDR2 is FYNNEI in the germline V gene. The CDR3 extends over 15 amino acids. Combining the CDR3 with reference TRBV2 and TRBJ1-5 gives the whole variable domain EPEVTQTPSHQVTQMGQEVILRCVPISNHLYFYWYRQILGQKVEFLVSFYNNEISEKSEIFDDQFSVERPDGSNFTLKIRSTKLEDSAMYFCASSEAELPNQPQHFGDGTRLSIL.

The sample holds a few counts of this clonotype. This sequence joins TRBV7-9 and TRBJ2-4; 8 nucleotides agree with TRBD1. This CDR3 comprises 17 residues. The germline V gene has CDR1 SEHNR and CDR2 FQNEAQ (reference sequence). The junction had 12 bases not matched to a gene; V was cut back by 5 bases and J by 3 bases. The CDR3 spells CASSLNQGALGKNIQYF. The CDR3 DNA sequence: TGTGCCAGCAGCCTAAACCAGGGGGCGCTCGGCAAAAACATTCAGTACTTC. The variable domain in full, with the rest retrieved from reference TRBV7-9 and TRBJ2-4, is DTGVSQNPRHKITKRGQNVTFRCDPISEHNRLYWYRQTLGQGPEFLTYFQNEAQLEKSRLLSDRFSAERPKGSFSTLEIQRTEQGDSAMYLCASSLNQGALGKNIQYFGAGTRLSVL.

The rearrangement uses TRBV20-1 and TRBJ1-5, with TRBD1 as a possible D gene (6 bases). The CDR3 contains 15 residues. Trimming removed 5 bases at V and 1 base at J, with 15 bases between. Germline values: CDR1 DFQATT, CDR2 SNEGSKA (reference sequence). The CDR3 loop is CSAGRGGESNQPQHF. In nucleotides, the CDR3 is TGCAGTGCTGGACGAGGGGGTGAGAGCAATCAGCCCCAGCATTTT.

This chain uses TRBV20-1 with TRBJ1-6; no firm D call. Between the trimmed V and J ends, which lost 1 base and 5 bases, there was a span of 9 bases. The germline V gene has CDR1 DFQATT and CDR2 SNEGSKA (reference sequence). This CDR3 spans 14 amino acids. The CDR3 loop is CSARGQNNNSPLHF. DNA of the CDR3: TGCAGTGCTAGAGGACAAAATAATAATTCACCCCTCCACTTT.

In this sample, this clonotype turned up once. The J gene is TRBJ1-6, the V gene TRBV20-1, with D possibly TRBD1 on 5 matching bases. V shed 3 bases and J shed 4 bases, with 10 bases lying between them. The CDR3 totals 14 residues. CDR1 DFQATT and CDR2 SNEGSKA come from the germline V gene (reference sequence). The CDR3 DNA follows: TGCAGTGCTAGTCCGGGGGAGTATAATTCACCCCTCCACTTT. Protein sequence: CSASPGEYNSPLHF.

The chain is built from TRBV18 and TRBJ1-5; D gene uncertain. The CDR3 totals 15 residues. The germline V gene encodes CDR1 KGHSH and CDR2 LQKENI. V gave up 2 bases and J gave up 0 bases, with 8 bases separating them. The CDR3, as DNA: TGTGCCAGCTCACCAAACAGTTATAGCAATCAGCCCCAGCATTTT. Its protein product is CASSPNSYSNQPQHF.

This clonotype has only a few counts. The chain is built from TRBV7-2 and TRBJ2-7; 13 bases line up with TRBD2. CDR1 is SGHTA, CDR2 FQGNSA, per germline. With 4 bases clipped from V and 4 bases from J, the junction kept 7 bases outside the gene matches. The CDR3 runs to 16 residues. This chain's CDR3 is CASSSFGTSGDYEQYF. CDR3 nucleotide sequence: TGTGCCAGCAGCTCCTTTGGGACTAGCGGGGATTACGAGCAGTACTTC.

This clonotype came up many times. The rearrangement links TRBV7-2 to TRBJ2-5; 8 bases are shared with TRBD1. This CDR3 contains 16 residues. J gave up 2 bases and V 7 bases, and 12 bases lay outside the gene matches. Germline assignment: CDR1 SGHTA and CDR2 FQGNSA. The CDR3 DNA reads as TGTGCCAGCACCAACTTAGCGTGGACAGGGCAAGAGACCCAGTACTTC. Protein sequence: CASTNLAWTGQETQYF. Full variable domain (remainder filled in from reference TRBV7-2 and TRBJ2-5): GAGVSQSPSNKVTEKGKDVELRCDPISGHTALYWYRQSLGQGLEFLIYFQGNSAPDKSGLPSDRFSAERTGGSVSTLTIQRTQQEDSAVYLCASTNLAWTGQETQYFGPGTRLLVL.

This clonotype was counted ten times or more. V gene TRBV27 combines with J gene TRBJ2-3; D is unresolved. Trimming cost V 0 bases and J 5 bases, with 9 bases left between them. The CDR3 spans 14 residues. The germline gives CDR1 MNHEY, CDR2 SMNVEV (reference sequence). The CDR3: CASSLSRTGDTQYF. The DNA of the CDR3 is TGTGCCAGCAGTTTATCCCGGACGGGAGATACGCAGTATTTT.

This chain joins TRBV4-3 and TRBJ2-7; D unresolved. This CDR3 comprises 14 residues. Trimming removed 0 bases from V and 2 bases from J, with 8 bases in between. CDR1 is LGHNA, CDR2 YSLEER, per germline. CDR3 nucleotides: TGCGCCAGCAGCCAAGAATGGGGTGCCTACGAGCAGTACTTC. Translating it yields CASSQEWGAYEQYF.

The rearrangement joins TRBV5-4 to TRBJ2-3; D is ambiguous. Germline CDR1 SGHNT, CDR2 YYREEE (reference sequence). The CDR3 has 13 amino acids. Trimming cost V 4 bases and J 0 bases, with 6 bases left between them. CDR3 nucleotides: TGTGCCAGCAGCGCAGCTAGCACAGATACGCAGTATTTT. It encodes CASSAASTDTQYF.

The V call is TRBV5-6, the J call TRBJ1-1; maybe TRBD1 (6 bases). V was shortened by 1 base and J by 0 bases, with 13 bases between the two germline ends. There are 16 residues in the CDR3. Germline loops: CDR1 SGHDT, CDR2 YYEEEE. The CDR3 DNA sequence: TGTGCCAGCAGCTTGTTCGTGGGGGCGGTGAACACTGAAGCTTTCTTT. Translating it yields CASSLFVGAVNTEAFF. Full variable domain (outside the CDR3, taken from reference TRBV5-6 and TRBJ1-1): DAGVTQSPTHLIKTRGQQVTLRCSPKSGHDTVSWYQQALGQGPQFIFQYYEEEERQRGNFPDRFSGHQFPNYSSELNVNALLLGDSALYLCASSLFVGAVNTEAFFGQGTRLTVV.